This record covers a single T cell receptor beta chain. Its antigen remains unknown. The CDR3 runs 17 residues. CDR1 and CDR2 from the germline V gene are KGHSH and LQKENI. The V and J ends lost 0 bases and 7 bases respectively, with 19 bases between them. Treatment here: some 19 received Ad26.COV2.S at low or high dose, single or two shots; about 5 received placebo; per-sample allocation not given. Collection of the samples took place on day 63 after the first injection of vaccine or placebo. Aged 18-55 years, donor was enrolled in Boston in 2020. Sequencing was performed with immunoSEQ multiplex PCR; in TCRdb, only in-frame clones are kept and a portion is missing. Of some 340,000 clones listed, 86% are singletons. The entry originates in a study of Ad26.COV2.S vaccination and SARS-CoV-2 variants. Study outcomes and limitations: Non-spike TCR breadth showed similarity between vaccine and placebo recipients.

The rearrangement joins TRBV18 to TRBJ2-1, with D possibly being TRBD1 (5 bases). The sequence derives from a person between 18 and 60 years old who received the Ad26.COV2.S COVID-19 vaccine or a placebo. Sample: peripheral blood, taken in a trial of Ad26.COV2.S vaccine versus placebo. The DNA for the CDR3 is TGTGCCAGCTCACCACCGATTAAAGGGGTGATGATGAATGAGCAGTTCTTC. It translates to CASSPPIKGVMMNEQFF.